This T cell receptor beta chain was observed in a study of blood T cell repertoires in COVID-19. Original processing methods: Amplification of reference gene primers provided the estimated nucleated cell counts. Assay: immunoSEQ multiplex PCR; the TCRdb copy retains only in-frame clones and omits some. V and J calls and clone size are given by that table; D and trimming were obtained from the DNA. The table lists 200,000 to 250,000 clones, roughly 84% of them singletons. For this clone: One end of the junction is discordant with germline, which a read error may explain.

The CDR3 totals 14 residues. The germline CDR1 and CDR2 sequences are SGDLS and YYNGEE. The receptor was derived from a woman aged 40 to 55 who had recovered from COVID-19. V gene TRBV9 combines with J gene TRBJ2-7; D is perhaps TRBD2 (6 bases). Material: PBMCs or T cells enriched from blood (not recorded which). CDR3 DNA sequence: TGTGCCAGCAGCGTAGATCGGAGGGTAGGGCCGGAGTGCTTC. It yields the protein CASSVDRRVGPECF.